Listed here is a single T cell receptor beta chain. Antigen unknown. TCR beta VDJ and CDR3 were profiled, and genomic DNA was the template. TCRdb processed the reads anew with MiXCR; each CDR3 protein has one entry. Seen here are about 400,000 distinct CDR3 sequences, approximately 70% observed once, and the top ten hold around 4%. Trimming stripped 5 bases from V and 6 bases from J, with 15 bases between. CDR3 length equals 14 residues. CDR1 is SNHLY, CDR2 FYNNEI, per germline. This record belongs to a study of CD8+CD57+ T cells in acquired aplastic anemia. Study-wide context: Average DNA yield from sorted CD4+ and CD8+ cells was about 3 ug. Healthy CD8+ samples averaged about 11.0 million reads.

Study-level findings and limits: Overlap between patients and controls comprised about 28 CD8+ CDR3 sequences.

The sample comprised sorted CD4+, CD8+, or CD8+CD57+ T cells (not recorded which) from PBMCs. The receptor was isolated from a human donor in good health, serving as a control. The V gene is TRBV2, the J gene TRBJ2-3; D is undetermined. CDR3 in amino acids: CASSPEIDRDTQYF. CDR3 coding DNA: TGTGCCAGCAGTCCCGAGATAGATCGGGATACGCAGTATTTT.